This T cell receptor beta chain was identified in a study of control samples from healthy donors and cancer patients. Germline-derived CDR1 and CDR2 are SGHDT and YYEEEE. Trimming cost V 4 bases and J 5 bases; bases outside gene matches: 5. The CDR3 has 14 residues. The repertoire was sequenced with immunoSEQ multiplex PCR; TCRdb's copy has only in-frame clones and lacks some. The sample yields around 120,000 clones, approximately 89% seen once. The rearrangement links TRBV5-6 to TRBJ1-2, with 10 bases that match TRBD1. This clonotype was obtained from a woman aged 18 to 35 in good health. The sequencing sample was made of blood. CDR3 DNA: TGTGCCAGCAGCATGACAGGGGGCGGGTATGGCTACACCTTC. Protein: CASSMTGGGYGYTF.